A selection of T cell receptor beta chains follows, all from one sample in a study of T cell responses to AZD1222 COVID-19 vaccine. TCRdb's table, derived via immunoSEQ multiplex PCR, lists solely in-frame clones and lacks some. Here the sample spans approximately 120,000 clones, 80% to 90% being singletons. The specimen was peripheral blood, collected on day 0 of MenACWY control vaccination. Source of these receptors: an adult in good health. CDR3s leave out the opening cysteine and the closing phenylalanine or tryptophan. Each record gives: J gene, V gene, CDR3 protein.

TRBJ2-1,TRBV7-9,ASSLSPGTSEYNEQF
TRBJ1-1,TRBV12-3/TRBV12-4,ASSRGRGTEAF
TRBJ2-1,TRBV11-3,ASSSRGGSSYNEQF
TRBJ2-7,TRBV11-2,ASSARQGAYEQY
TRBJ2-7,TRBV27,ASSLSANSGEQY
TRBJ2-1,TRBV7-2,ASSLGGRAYNEQF
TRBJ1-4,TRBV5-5,ASSYRGSWGSNEKLF
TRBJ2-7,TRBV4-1,ASSQDQAPYEQY
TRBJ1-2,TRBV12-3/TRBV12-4,ASSLQGAHGYT
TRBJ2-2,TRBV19,ASSGSLSIIGELF
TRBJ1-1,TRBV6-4,ASSDEVNTEAF
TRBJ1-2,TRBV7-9,ASSRGDNYGYT
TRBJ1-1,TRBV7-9,ASSYPTGANTEAF
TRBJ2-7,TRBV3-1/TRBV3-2,ASSRTGWSSYEQY
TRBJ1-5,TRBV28,ASSPRAGGYQPQH
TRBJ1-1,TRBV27,ASSPGKNTEAF
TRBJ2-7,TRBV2,ASSLAGGEQY
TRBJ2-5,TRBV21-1,FQETQY
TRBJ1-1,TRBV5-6,ASSFEVRGRSEAF
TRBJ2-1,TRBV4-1,ASSHATATISYNEQF
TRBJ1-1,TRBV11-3,ASSMMGPAGTEAF
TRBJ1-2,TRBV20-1,SARHRHGYT
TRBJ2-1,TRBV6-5,ASSLTGFSYNEQF
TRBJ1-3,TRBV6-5,ASSYRGAFGNTIY
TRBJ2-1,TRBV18,ASSPEGLAGGFNEQF
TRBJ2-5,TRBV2,ASRLSVVETQY
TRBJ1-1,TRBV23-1,ASSHHKTGNTEAF
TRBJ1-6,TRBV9,ASSYGQAPSSPLH
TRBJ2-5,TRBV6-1,ASTTGTGGSETQY
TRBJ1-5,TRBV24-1,ATSTFGQGNQPQH
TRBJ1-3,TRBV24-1,ATSDLRGSGGSSGNTIY
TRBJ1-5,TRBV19,ASSMGDSANQPQH
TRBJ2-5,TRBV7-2,ASSSILAGAKETQY
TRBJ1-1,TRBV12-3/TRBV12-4,ASSLKGNTEAF
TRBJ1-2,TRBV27,ASSFLRDTNYGYT
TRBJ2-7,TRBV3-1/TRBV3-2,ASSQDTGRRYEQY
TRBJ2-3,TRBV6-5,ASSYSDEGGDTQY
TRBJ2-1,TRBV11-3,ASSLKRGGRVNEQF
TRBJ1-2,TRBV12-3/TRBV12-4,ASIMSGGYGYT
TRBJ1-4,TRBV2,ASRADDGKLF
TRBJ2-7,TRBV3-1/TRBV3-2,ASSQGHSSYEQY
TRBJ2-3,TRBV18,ASSPLNPSGRATDTQY
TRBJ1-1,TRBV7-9,ASSLDGQHTEAF
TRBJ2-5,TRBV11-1,ASSLALRLQETQY
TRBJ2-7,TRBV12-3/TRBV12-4,ASSPQLAYEQY
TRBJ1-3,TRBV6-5,ASKAHSGNTIY
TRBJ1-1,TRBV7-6,ASSLTRNTEAF
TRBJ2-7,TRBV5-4,ASSPGTESYEQY
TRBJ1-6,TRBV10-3,AISESGEMTGDSPLH
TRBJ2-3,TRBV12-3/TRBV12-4,ASSFFGTDTQY